This entry features one T cell receptor beta chain sequence. Unmatched junction bases numbered 7, after V lost 0 bases and J lost 1 base. The CDR3 contains 17 residues. Germline assignment: CDR1 LGHDT and CDR2 YNNKEL (reference sequence). The source of the sample is a study of blood T cell repertoires in COVID-19. Study background: Nucleic acid was either cDNA or gDNA, and it came from T cells, B-cell-depleted T cells, or PBMCs.

Everyone who took part was roughly 18 to 100 years old, and they came from about 23 US areas. Cohorts were assigned according to the clinical history that participants reported. The method was immunoSEQ multiplex PCR; TCRdb's version includes in-frame clones alone and lacks a portion of them. The data contain some 490,000 clones, about 88% of them singletons. The sequence was obtained from a woman aged 55-69 years who had recovered from COVID-19. Sequenced material: PBMCs or T cells enriched from blood (not recorded which). The rearrangement joins TRBV3-1 (or the pseudogene TRBV3-2) to TRBJ1-2, with TRBD1 matching 8 bases. The CDR3 DNA reads as TGTGCCAGCAGCCAAGATCGGACAGGGTGGCTTAACTATGGCTACACCTTC. Its translation is CASSQDRTGWLNYGYTF.